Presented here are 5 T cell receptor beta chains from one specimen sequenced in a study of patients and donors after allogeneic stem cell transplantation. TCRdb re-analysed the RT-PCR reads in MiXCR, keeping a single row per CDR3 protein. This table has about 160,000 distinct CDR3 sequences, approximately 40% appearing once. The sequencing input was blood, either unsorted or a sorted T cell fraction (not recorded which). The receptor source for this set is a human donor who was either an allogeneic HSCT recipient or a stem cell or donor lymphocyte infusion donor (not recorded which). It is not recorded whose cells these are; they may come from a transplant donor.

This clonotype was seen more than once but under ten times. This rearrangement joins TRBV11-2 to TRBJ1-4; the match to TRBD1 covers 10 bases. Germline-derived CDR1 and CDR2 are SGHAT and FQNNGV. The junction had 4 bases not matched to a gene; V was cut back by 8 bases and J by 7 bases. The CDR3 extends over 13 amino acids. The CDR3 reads CASEDRGTEKLFF. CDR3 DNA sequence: TGTGCCAGCGAGGACAGGGGGACTGAAAAACTGTTTTTT.

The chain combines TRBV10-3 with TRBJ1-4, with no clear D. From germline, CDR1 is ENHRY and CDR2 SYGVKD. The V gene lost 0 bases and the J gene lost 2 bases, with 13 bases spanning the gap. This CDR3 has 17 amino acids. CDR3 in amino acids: CAISESFGLGTNEKLFF. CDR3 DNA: TGTGCCATCAGTGAGTCGTTCGGATTGGGTACTAATGAAAAACTGTTTTTT.

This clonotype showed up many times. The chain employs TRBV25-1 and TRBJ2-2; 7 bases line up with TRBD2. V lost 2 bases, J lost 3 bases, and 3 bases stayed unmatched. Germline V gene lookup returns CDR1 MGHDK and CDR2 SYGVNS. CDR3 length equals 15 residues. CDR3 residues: CASSEPSGHTGELFF. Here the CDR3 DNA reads TGTGCCAGCAGTGAACCTAGCGGTCACACCGGGGAGCTGTTTTTT.

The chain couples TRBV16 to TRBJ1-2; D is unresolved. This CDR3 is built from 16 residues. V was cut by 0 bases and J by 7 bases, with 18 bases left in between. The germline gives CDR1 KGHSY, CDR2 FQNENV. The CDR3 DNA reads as TGTGCCAGCAGCCAATCCCCCCTCGGGGAATCAGGTGGCTACACCTTC. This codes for CASSQSPLGESGGYTF.

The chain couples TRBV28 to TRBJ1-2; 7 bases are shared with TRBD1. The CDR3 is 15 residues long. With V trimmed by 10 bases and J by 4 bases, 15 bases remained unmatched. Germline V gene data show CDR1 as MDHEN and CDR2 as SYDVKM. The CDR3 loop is CATDFRQGGGYGYTF. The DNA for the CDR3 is TGTGCCACCGACTTCAGACAGGGCGGTGGCTATGGCTACACCTTC.